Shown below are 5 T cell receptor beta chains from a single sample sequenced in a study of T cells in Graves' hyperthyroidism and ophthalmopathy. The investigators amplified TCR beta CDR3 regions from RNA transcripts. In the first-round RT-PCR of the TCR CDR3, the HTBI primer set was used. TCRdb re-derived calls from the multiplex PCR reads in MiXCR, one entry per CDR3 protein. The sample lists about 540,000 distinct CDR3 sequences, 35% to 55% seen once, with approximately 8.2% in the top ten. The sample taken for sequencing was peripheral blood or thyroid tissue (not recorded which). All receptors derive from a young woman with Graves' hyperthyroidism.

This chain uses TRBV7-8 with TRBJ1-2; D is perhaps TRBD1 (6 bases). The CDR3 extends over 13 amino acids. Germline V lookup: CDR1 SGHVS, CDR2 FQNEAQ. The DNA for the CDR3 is TGTGCTAGAGACACCCCAGTAGACAGGGGCTACACCTTC. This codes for CARDTPVDRGYTF.

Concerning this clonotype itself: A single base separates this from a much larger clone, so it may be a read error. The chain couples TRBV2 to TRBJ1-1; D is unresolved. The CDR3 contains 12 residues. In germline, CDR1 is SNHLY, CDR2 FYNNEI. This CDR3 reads CAGSQDNTEAFF. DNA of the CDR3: TGTGCCGGCAGCCAGGATAACACTGAAGCTTTCTTT. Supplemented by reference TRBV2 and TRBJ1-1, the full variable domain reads EPEVTQTPSHQVTQMGQEVILRCVPISNHLYFYWYRQILGQKVEFLVSFYNNEISEKSEIFDDQFSVERPDGSNFTLKIRSTKLEDSAMYFCAGSQDNTEAFFGQGTRLTVV.

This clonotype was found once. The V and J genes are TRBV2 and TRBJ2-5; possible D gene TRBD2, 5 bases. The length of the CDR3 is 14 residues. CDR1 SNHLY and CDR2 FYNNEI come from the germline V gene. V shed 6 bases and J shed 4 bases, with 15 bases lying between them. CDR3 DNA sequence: TGTGCCAGCAGCCCCGCCGGGGTAGGAGAGACCCAGTACTTC. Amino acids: CASSPAGVGETQYF.

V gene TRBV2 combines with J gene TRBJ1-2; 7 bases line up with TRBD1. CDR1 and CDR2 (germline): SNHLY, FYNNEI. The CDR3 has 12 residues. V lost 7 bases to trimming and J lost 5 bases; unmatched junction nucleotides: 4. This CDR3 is CASTGQEYGYTF. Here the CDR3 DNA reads TGTGCCAGCACTGGACAGGAGTATGGCTACACCTTC.

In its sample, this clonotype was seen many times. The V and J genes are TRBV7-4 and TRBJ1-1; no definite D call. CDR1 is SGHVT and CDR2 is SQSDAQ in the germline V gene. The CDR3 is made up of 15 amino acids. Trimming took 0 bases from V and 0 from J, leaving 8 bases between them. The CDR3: CASSLAASMNTEAFF. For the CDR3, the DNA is TGTGCCAGCAGCTTAGCGGCATCGATGAACACTGAAGCTTTCTTT. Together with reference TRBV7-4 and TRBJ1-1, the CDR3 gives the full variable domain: GAGVSQSPRYKVAKRGRDVALRCDSISGHVTLYWYRQTLGQGSEVLTYSQSDAQRDKSGRPSGRFSAERPERSVSTLKIQRTEQGDSAVYLCASSLAASMNTEAFFGQGTRLTVV.